Sequencing of this TCR beta chain was carried out in a study of blood T cells in healthy people across ages. Findings and limits, study-wide: Versus aged donors, long-lived donors had higher diversity and more naive CD4+ cells. No conclusive comparison of naive versus antigen-experienced cells was possible with unsorted PBMCs. The authors considered diversity estimates from one million T cells to be underestimates.

Germline CDR1 reads DFQATT; CDR2 reads SNEGSKA (reference sequence). The CDR3 covers 15 residues. V gave up 5 bases and J gave up 4 bases, with 21 bases separating them. A sample-barcoded 5' primer and a J-beta primer mix were used in a second PCR of about 6 to 11 cycles. One entry per CDR3 protein results from TCRdb running MiXCR on the 5' RACE reads. The table includes about 1,800,000 distinct CDR3 sequences, over 25% detected once. A note on this clonotype: Its antigen is undetermined.

V usage is TRBV20-1 and J usage is TRBJ2-7, with no clear D. The source material was blood. The sequence was obtained from a woman in her twenties or thirties in good health. CDR3 protein: CSALDTGPTGYEQYF. The CDR3 DNA reads as TGCAGTGCTTTAGATACCGGGCCTACTGGATACGAGCAGTACTTC.